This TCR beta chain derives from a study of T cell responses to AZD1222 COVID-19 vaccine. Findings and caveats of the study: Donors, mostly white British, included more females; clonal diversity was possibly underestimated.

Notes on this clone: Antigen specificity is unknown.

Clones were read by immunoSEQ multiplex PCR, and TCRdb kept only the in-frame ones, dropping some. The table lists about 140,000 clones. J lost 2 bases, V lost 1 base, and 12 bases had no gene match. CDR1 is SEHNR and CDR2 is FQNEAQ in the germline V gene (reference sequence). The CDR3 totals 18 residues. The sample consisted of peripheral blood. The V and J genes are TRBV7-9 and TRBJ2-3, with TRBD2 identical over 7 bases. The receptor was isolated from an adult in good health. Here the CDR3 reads CASSLGIWSSGYTDTQYF. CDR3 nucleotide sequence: TGTGCCAGCAGCTTAGGAATATGGTCTAGCGGATACACAGATACGCAGTATTTT.